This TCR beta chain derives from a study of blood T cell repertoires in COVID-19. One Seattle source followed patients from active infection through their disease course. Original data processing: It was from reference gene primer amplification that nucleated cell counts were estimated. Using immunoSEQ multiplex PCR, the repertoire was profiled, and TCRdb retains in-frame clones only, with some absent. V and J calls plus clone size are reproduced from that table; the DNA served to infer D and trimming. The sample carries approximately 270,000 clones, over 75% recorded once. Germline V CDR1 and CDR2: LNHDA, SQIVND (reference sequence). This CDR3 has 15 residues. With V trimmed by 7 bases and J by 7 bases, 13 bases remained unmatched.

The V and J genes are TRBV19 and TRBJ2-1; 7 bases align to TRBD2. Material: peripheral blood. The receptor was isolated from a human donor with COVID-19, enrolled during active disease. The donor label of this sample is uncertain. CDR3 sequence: CASNRGRISGNEQFF. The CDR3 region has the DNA TGTGCCAGTAATCGCGGGAGAATCTCGGGTAATGAGCAGTTCTTC.